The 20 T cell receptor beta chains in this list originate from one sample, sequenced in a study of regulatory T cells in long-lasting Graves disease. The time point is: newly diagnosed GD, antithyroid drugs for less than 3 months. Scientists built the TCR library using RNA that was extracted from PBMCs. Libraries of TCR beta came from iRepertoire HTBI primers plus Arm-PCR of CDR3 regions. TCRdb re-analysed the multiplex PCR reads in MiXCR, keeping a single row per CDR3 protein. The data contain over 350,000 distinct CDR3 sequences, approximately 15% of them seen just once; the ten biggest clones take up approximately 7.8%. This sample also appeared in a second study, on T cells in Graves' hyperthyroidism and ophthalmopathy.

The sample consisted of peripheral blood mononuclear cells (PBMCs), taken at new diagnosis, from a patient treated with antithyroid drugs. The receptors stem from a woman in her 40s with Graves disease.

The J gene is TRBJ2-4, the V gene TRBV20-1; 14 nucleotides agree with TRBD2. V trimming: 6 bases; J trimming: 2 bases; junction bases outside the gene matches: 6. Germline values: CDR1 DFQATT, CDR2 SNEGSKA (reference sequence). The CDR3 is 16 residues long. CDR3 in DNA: TGCAGTGCGAGACTAGCGGGAGGGCTCACCAAAAACATTCAGTACTTC. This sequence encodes CSARLAGGLTKNIQYF.

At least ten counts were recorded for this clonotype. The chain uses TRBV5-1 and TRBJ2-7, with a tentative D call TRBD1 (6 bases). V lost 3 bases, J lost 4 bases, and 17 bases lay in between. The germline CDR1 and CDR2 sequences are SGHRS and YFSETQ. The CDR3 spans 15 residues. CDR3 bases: TGCGCCAGCAGCTCAACGGGGACAAGTAGGTACGAGCAGTACTTC. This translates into CASSSTGTSRYEQYF. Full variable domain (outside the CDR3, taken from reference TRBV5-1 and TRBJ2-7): KAGVTQTPRYLIKTRGQQVTLSCSPISGHRSVSWYQQTPGQGLQFLFEYFSETQRNKGNFPGRFSGRQFSNSRSEMNVSTLELGDSALYLCASSSTGTSRYEQYFGPGTRLTVT.

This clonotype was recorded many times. CDR3 sequence: CASSYSERSLAGDTQYF. In nucleotides, the CDR3 is TGTGCCAGCAGTTACTCGGAGCGGTCCCTTGCCGGGGATACGCAGTATTTT. V is TRBV6-2 or TRBV6-3 and J is TRBJ2-3, with D possibly matching TRBD2 (5 bases). V was shortened by 0 bases and J by 6 bases, with 19 bases between the two germline ends. This CDR3 is 17 amino acids long. Per germline, CDR1 MNHEY and CDR2 SVGEGT.

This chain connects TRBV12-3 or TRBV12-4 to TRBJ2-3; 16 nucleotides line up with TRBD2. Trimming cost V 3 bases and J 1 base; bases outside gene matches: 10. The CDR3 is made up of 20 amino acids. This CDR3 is CASSFPGLAGGRGGTDTQYF. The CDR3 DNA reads TGTGCCAGCAGTTTCCCGGGACTAGCGGGAGGGCGGGGAGGCACAGATACGCAGTATTTT.

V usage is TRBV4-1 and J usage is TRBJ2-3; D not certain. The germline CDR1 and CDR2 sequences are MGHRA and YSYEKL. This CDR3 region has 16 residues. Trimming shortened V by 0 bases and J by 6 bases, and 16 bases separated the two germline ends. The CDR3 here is CASSQEDLEGFDTQYF. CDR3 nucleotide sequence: TGCGCCAGCAGCCAAGAAGATCTAGAAGGGTTTGATACGCAGTATTTT.

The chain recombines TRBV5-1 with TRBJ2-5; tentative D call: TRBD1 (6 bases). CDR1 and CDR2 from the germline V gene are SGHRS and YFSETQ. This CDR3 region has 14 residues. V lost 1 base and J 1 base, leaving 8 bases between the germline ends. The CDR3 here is CASSLTGPQETQYF. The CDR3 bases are TGCGCCAGCAGCTTGACAGGGCCCCAAGAGACCCAGTACTTC.

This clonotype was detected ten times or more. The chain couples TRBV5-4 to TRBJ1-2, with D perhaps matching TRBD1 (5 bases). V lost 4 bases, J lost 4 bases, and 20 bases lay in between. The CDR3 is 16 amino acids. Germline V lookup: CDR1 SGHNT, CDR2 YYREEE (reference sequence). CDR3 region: CASSGGILPLGYGYTF. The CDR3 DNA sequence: TGTGCCAGCAGCGGGGGGATCCTTCCACTAGGCTATGGCTACACCTTC.

In nucleotides, the CDR3 is TGCGCCAGCAGCCATCTTAGCGGGAGTACAGATACGCAGTATTTT. Encoded protein: CASSHLSGSTDTQYF. The V gene is TRBV4-3, the J gene TRBJ2-3, with TRBD2 identical over 9 bases. V trimming: 3 bases; J trimming: 3 bases; junction bases outside the gene matches: 4. Germline V gene lookup returns CDR1 LGHNA and CDR2 YSLEER. This CDR3 region has 15 residues.

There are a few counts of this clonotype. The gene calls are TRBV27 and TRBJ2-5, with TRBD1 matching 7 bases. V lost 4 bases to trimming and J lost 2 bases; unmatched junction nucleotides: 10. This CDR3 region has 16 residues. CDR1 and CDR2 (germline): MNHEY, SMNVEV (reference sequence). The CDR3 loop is CASSSAPGRGQETQYF. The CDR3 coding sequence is TGTGCCAGCAGTTCGGCCCCTGGCAGGGGGCAAGAGACCCAGTACTTC.

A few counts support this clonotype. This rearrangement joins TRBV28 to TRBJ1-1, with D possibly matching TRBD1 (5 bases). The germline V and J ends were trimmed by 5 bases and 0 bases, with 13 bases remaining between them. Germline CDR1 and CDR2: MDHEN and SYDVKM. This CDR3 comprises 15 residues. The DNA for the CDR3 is TGTGCCAGCAGTCCGCGACGGGGGTTGAACACTGAAGCTTTCTTT. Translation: CASSPRRGLNTEAFF.

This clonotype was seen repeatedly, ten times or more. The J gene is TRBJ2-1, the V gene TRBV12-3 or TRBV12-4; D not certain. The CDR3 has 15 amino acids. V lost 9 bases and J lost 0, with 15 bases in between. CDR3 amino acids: CASSSAQSSYNEQFF. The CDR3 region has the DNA TGTGCCAGTAGTAGTGCTCAGAGCTCCTACAATGAGCAGTTCTTC.

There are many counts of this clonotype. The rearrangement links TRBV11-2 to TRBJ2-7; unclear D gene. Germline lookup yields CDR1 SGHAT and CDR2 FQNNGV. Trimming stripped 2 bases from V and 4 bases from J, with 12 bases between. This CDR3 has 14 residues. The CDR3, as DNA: TGTGCCAGCAGCTTACAAGTGTCCCGATACGAGCAGTACTTC. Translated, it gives CASSLQVSRYEQYF.

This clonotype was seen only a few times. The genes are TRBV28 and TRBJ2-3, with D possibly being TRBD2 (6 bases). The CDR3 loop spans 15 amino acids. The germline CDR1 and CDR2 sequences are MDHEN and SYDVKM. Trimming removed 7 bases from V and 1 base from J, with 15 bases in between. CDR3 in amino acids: CASNLLSSGTDTQYF. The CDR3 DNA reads TGTGCCAGCAATCTCTTGTCTAGCGGCACAGATACGCAGTATTTT. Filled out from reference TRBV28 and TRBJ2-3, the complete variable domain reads DVKVTQSSRYLVKRTGEKVFLECVQDMDHENMFWYRQDPGLGLRLIYFSYDVKMKEKGDIPEGYSVSREKKERFSLILESASTNQTSMYLCASNLLSSGTDTQYFGPGTRLTVL.

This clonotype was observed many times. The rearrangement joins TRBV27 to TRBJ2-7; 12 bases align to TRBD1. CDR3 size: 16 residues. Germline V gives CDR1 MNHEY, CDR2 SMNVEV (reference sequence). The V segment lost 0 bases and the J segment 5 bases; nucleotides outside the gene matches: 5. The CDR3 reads CASSLSRDRGQDEQYF. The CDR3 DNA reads TGTGCCAGCAGTTTATCCCGGGACAGGGGGCAGGACGAGCAGTACTTC.

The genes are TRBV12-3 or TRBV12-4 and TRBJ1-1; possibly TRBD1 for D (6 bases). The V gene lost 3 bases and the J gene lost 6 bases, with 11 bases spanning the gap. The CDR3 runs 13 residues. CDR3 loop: CASSLAGASEAFF. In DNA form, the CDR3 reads TGTGCCAGCAGTTTGGCGGGGGCATCTGAAGCTTTCTTT.

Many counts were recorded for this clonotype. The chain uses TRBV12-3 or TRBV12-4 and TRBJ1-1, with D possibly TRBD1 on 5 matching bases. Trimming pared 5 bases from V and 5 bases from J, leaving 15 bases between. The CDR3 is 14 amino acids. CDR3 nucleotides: TGTGCCAGCAGTACCCCCGGGGGGAGAACTGAAGCTTTCTTT. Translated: CASSTPGGRTEAFF.

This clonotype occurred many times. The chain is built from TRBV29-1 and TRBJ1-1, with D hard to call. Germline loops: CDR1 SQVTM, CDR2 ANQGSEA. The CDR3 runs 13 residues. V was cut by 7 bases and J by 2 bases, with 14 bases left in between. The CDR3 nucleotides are TGCAGCGCGAAACCAGCCGAAAACACTGAAGCTTTCTTT. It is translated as CSAKPAENTEAFF.

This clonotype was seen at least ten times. CDR3 in amino acids: CATSGDRGPSTGELFF. The CDR3, as DNA: TGTGCCACCAGCGGGGACAGGGGGCCTTCCACCGGGGAGCTGTTTTTT. V usage is TRBV15 and J usage is TRBJ2-2; 12 bases align to TRBD1. The CDR3 consists of 16 residues. CDR1 is LNHNV and CDR2 is YYDKDF in the germline V gene (reference sequence). Unmatched junction bases numbered 5, after V lost 5 bases and J lost 4 bases.

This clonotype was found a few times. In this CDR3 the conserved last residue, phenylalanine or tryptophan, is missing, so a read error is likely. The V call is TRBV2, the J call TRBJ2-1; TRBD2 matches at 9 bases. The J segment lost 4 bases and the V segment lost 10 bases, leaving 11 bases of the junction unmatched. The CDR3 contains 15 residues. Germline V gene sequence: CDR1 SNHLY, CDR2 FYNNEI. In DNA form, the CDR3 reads TGTGCCACCCAGGAGGCGGGGGGGCTTTACAATGAGCAGTTCTCC. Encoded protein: CATQEAGGLYNEQFS.

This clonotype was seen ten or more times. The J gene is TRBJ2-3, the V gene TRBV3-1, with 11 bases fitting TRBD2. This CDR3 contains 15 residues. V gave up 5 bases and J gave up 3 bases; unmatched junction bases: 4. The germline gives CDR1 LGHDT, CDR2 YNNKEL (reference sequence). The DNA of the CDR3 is TGTGCCAGCAGCTGGGGACTAGCGGTGACAGATACGCAGTATTTT. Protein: CASSWGLAVTDTQYF.